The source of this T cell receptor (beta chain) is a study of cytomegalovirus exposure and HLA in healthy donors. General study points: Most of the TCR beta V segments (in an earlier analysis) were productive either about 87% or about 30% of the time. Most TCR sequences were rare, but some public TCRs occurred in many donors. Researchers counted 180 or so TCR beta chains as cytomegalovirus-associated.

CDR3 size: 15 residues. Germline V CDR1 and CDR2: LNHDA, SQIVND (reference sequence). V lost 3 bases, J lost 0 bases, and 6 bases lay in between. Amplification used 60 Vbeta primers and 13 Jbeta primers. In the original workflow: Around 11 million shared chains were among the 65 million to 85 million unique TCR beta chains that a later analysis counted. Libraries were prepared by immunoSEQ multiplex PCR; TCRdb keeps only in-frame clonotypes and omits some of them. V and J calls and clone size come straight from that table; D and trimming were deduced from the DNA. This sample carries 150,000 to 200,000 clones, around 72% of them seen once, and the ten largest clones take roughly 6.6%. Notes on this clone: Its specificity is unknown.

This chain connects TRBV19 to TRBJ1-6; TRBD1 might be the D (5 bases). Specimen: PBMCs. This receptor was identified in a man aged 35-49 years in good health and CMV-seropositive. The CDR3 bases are TGTGCCAGTAGTATCAGGGTCTCCTATAATTCACCCCTCCACTTT. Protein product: CASSIRVSYNSPLHF.